These 32 T cell receptor beta chains share one sample of origin, sequenced in a study of T cell changes during pregnancy in multiple sclerosis. The protocol was immunoSEQ multiplex PCR, while the TCRdb copy is restricted to in-frame clones and leaves out a portion. Of tens of thousands of clones listed, 80% to 95% are singletons. Material: peripheral blood, obtained in the first trimester of pregnancy. The receptors originated from a female donor with multiple sclerosis, enrolled in a pregnancy study.

The chain is built from TRBV5-6 and TRBJ1-3, with a weak D call TRBD1 (5 bases). V gave up 2 bases and J gave up 2 bases, with 14 bases separating them. From germline, CDR1 is SGHDT and CDR2 YYEEEE. This CDR3 region has 16 residues. This CDR3 is CASSFGVGRAGNTIYF. CDR3 nucleotides: TGTGCCAGCAGCTTCGGCGTGGGCAGGGCTGGAAACACCATATATTTT.

The chain employs TRBV6-5 and TRBJ1-1; 8 bases align to TRBD1. J gave up 5 bases and V 6 bases, and 8 bases lay outside the gene matches. Germline V lookup: CDR1 MNHEY, CDR2 SVGAGI. This CDR3 comprises 14 residues. The CDR3 sequence is CASSPTTGGTEAFF. The DNA for the CDR3 is TGTGCCAGCAGCCCTACAACAGGGGGGACTGAAGCTTTCTTT.

The gene calls are TRBV6-4 and TRBJ2-1; TRBD2 agrees at 7 bases. CDR3 length: 16 amino acids. Per the germline V gene, CDR1 is MRHNA and CDR2 is SNTAGT. Trimming took 5 bases from V and 0 from J; bases not matched to a gene: 7. For the CDR3, the DNA is TGTGCCAGCAGTTATCTAGCGGAGGGCTCCTACAATGAGCAGTTCTTC. Amino acid sequence: CASSYLAEGSYNEQFF.

This chain joins TRBV7-3 and TRBJ2-1, with TRBD2 matching 13 bases. Germline V gives CDR1 SGHTA, CDR2 FQGTGA. The CDR3 has 17 residues. J was trimmed by 7 bases and V by 2 bases; bases with no gene match: 8. The CDR3 bases are TGTGCCAGCAGCTTATCATCGACTAGCGGGAGGTTGAATGAGCAGTTCTTC. Its protein product is CASSLSSTSGRLNEQFF. Based on the CDR3 plus reference TRBV7-3 and TRBJ2-1, the full variable domain is GAGVSQTPSNKVTEKGKYVELRCDPISGHTALYWYRQSLGQGPEFLIYFQGTGAADDSGLPNDRFFAVRPEGSVSTLKIQRTERGDSAVYLCASSLSSTSGRLNEQFFGPGTRLTVL.

The gene calls are TRBV7-9 and TRBJ1-1; D gene uncertain. The CDR3 spans 12 residues. Trimming shortened V by 1 base and J by 4 bases, and 4 bases separated the two germline ends. Germline CDR1 is SEHNR and CDR2 is FQNEAQ (reference sequence). CDR3 sequence: CASSLGSTEAFF. The CDR3 DNA sequence: TGTGCCAGCAGCTTAGGTAGCACTGAAGCTTTCTTT.

The chain recombines TRBV7-2 with TRBJ1-6, with no clear D. This CDR3 is 11 amino acids long. V was clipped by 3 bases and J by 9 bases, with 3 bases between them. Germline V gene lookup returns CDR1 SGHTA and CDR2 FQGNSA. The CDR3 loop is CASSLSSPLHF. The CDR3 DNA sequence: TGTGCCAGCAGCTTGAGTTCACCCCTCCACTTT.

V gene TRBV6-1 combines with J gene TRBJ2-7, with 11 bases aligning to TRBD2. The ends lost 4 bases at V and 3 bases at J; junction bases unmatched: 5. There are 15 residues in the CDR3. Germline CDR1 MNHNS, CDR2 SASEGT. The CDR3 DNA is TGTGCCAGCAGTGCCAGCGGGACTAGCGGCTACGAGCAGTACTTC. Its protein is CASSASGTSGYEQYF.

The chain combines TRBV13 with TRBJ2-7; D is undetermined. From germline, CDR1 is PRHDT and CDR2 FYEKMQ (reference sequence). The CDR3 spans 14 residues. The V end lost 2 bases, the J end lost 6 bases, and 14 bases lay between the germline ends. CDR3 nucleotides: TGTGCCAGCAGCTTATGGGCGTCCCGGTCCGAGCAGTACTTC. This translates into CASSLWASRSEQYF.

The V gene is TRBV6-1, the J gene TRBJ2-7; 14 nucleotides line up with TRBD2. The CDR3 runs to 15 residues. After removal of 5 bases from V and 2 bases from J, the junction contained 2 bases not matched to a gene. Germline CDR1 reads MNHNS; CDR2 reads SASEGT. The CDR3 sequence: CASSRLAGGTYEQYF. The CDR3 DNA is TGTGCCAGCAGTCGACTAGCGGGAGGGACCTACGAGCAGTACTTC.

The chain uses TRBV7-3 and TRBJ2-2; 9 bases map to TRBD2. The CDR3 is made up of 18 amino acids. Per germline, CDR1 SGHTA and CDR2 FQGTGA. V gave up 2 bases and J gave up 3 bases; unmatched junction bases: 10. The CDR3 DNA reads TGTGCCAGCAGCTTATTGGGCCCGGGACTAGCAGACACCGGGGAGCTGTTTTTT. As protein: CASSLLGPGLADTGELFF. The full variable domain, in which reference TRBV7-3 and TRBJ2-2 provide the parts outside the CDR3, is GAGVSQTPSNKVTEKGKYVELRCDPISGHTALYWYRQSLGQGPEFLIYFQGTGAADDSGLPNDRFFAVRPEGSVSTLKIQRTERGDSAVYLCASSLLGPGLADTGELFFGEGSRLTVL.

The V and J genes are TRBV4-3 and TRBJ2-5, with D perhaps TRBD2 (5 bases). This CDR3 has 15 residues. Germline CDR1 is LGHNA and CDR2 is YSLEER. V was clipped by 0 bases and J by 0 bases, with 8 bases between them. The CDR3 region is CASSQEAADQETQYF. For the CDR3, the DNA is TGCGCCAGCAGCCAAGAAGCGGCCGACCAAGAGACCCAGTACTTC.

The V gene is TRBV5-5, the J gene TRBJ2-7; TRBD1 aligns across 9 bases. CDR3 length equals 15 residues. V shed 4 bases, J shed 2 bases, and the junction held 7 bases outside the gene matches. Germline lookup yields CDR1 SGHKS and CDR2 YYEKEE (reference sequence). CDR3 loop: CASSRDRDVTYEQYF. CDR3 nucleotides: TGTGCCAGCAGCCGGGACAGGGATGTGACCTACGAGCAGTACTTC. The whole variable domain, filled in from reference TRBV5-5 and TRBJ2-7, reads DAGVTQSPTHLIKTRGQQVTLRCSPISGHKSVSWYQQVLGQGPQFIFQYYEKEERGRGNFPDRFSARQFPNYSSELNVNALLLGDSALYLCASSRDRDVTYEQYFGPGTRLTVT.

The chain carries TRBV19 and TRBJ2-7; D call uncertain. The CDR3 spans 14 residues. CDR1 is LNHDA and CDR2 is SQIVND in the germline V gene (reference sequence). Trimming cost V 3 bases and J 2 bases, with 11 bases left between them. The CDR3 reads CASSIEIATYEQYF. The CDR3 DNA is TGTGCCAGTAGTATCGAAATTGCGACCTACGAGCAGTACTTC. The whole variable domain, remainder taken from reference TRBV19 and TRBJ2-7, is DGGITQSPKYLFRKEGQNVTLSCEQNLNHDAMYWYRQDPGQGLRLIYYSQIVNDFQKGDIAEGYSVSREKKESFPLTVTSAQKNPTAFYLCASSIEIATYEQYFGPGTRLTVT.

This rearrangement joins TRBV19 to TRBJ2-3; 10 bases are a match to TRBD2. The CDR3 spans 15 residues. V was clipped by 3 bases and J by 5 bases; unmatched bases: 5. Germline CDR1 reads LNHDA; CDR2 reads SQIVND (reference sequence). CDR3 nucleotide sequence: TGTGCCAGTAGTATGAGCGGGAGGGCCGGAGATACGCAGTATTTT. This codes for CASSMSGRAGDTQYF.

The chain recombines TRBV11-3 with TRBJ2-1; 7 positions agree with TRBD2. Germline trimming cut 1 base from V and 6 bases from J; bases unmatched to any gene: 0. Germline CDR1 reads SGHNT; CDR2 reads YENEEA. The length of the CDR3 is 13 residues. The CDR3 here is CASSLGGGNEQFF. In DNA, the CDR3 is TGTGCCAGCAGCTTAGGGGGGGGCAATGAGCAGTTCTTC.

This clone occurred a few times. The rearrangement joins TRBV14 to TRBJ2-7; tentative D call: TRBD2 (5 bases). Germline V gives CDR1 SGHDN, CDR2 FVKESK. V was shortened by 1 base and J by 12 bases, with 10 bases between the two germline ends. CDR3 length: 11 residues. CDR3 loop: CASSQGRNAYF. The CDR3 DNA reads as TGTGCCAGCAGCCAAGGGAGGAACGCGTACTTC.

The chain joins TRBV7-9 to TRBJ2-7; no definite D call. The germline V gene has CDR1 SEHNR and CDR2 FQNEAQ (reference sequence). The length of the CDR3 is 13 residues. Trimming removed 5 bases at V and 3 bases at J, with 11 bases between. CDR3 in DNA: TGTGCCAGCAGCCTACCCGCAAGCTACGAGCAGTACTTC. It yields the protein CASSLPASYEQYF.

This clone appeared a single time. Written as DNA, the CDR3 is TGTGCCAGCAATGCGGGAGCGTTTGAGCAGTACTTC. Translated, it gives CASNAGAFEQYF. The rearrangement joins TRBV11-2 to TRBJ2-7, with 7 nucleotides matching TRBD2. Germline loops: CDR1 SGHAT, CDR2 FQNNGV. Trimming removed 7 bases from V and 7 bases from J; junction bases left unmatched: 7. The CDR3 has 12 residues.

This clone appeared once. The genes are TRBV27 and TRBJ2-1; D is uncertain. V dropped 5 bases and J dropped 0 bases, with 8 bases sitting between them. The V gene's germline CDR1 is MNHEY and CDR2 SMNVEV (reference sequence). The CDR3 has 14 amino acids. The chain's CDR3 is CASSPRFSYNEQFF. The DNA of the CDR3 is TGTGCCAGCAGTCCCCGGTTCTCCTACAATGAGCAGTTCTTC.

In nucleotides, the CDR3 is TGTGCCAGCAGTTTCGGACTAGCTGACGGGGAGCTGTTTTTT. Its protein product is CASSFGLADGELFF. The gene calls are TRBV27 and TRBJ2-2; TRBD2 matches 8 bases. Trimming at V came to 3 bases and at J to 7 bases, leaving 4 bases not matched to a gene. There are 14 residues in the CDR3. Per germline, CDR1 MNHEY and CDR2 SMNVEV (reference sequence).

This clone appeared once. The chain uses TRBV7-9 and TRBJ2-1; TRBD2 matches 11 bases. Germline V gene sequence: CDR1 SEHNR, CDR2 FQNEAQ (reference sequence). The CDR3 sequence is 17 residues long. V shed 1 base and J 4 bases; nucleotides not matched to a gene: 6. This CDR3 is CASSLVLGTSGYNEQFF. CDR3 bases: TGTGCCAGCAGCTTAGTCTTGGGGACTAGCGGTTACAATGAGCAGTTCTTC.

The chain uses TRBV5-6 and TRBJ1-1, with 7 nucleotides matching TRBD1. Germline CDR1 SGHDT, CDR2 YYEEEE. Trimming at V came to 4 bases and at J to 1 base, leaving 7 bases not matched to a gene. The CDR3 runs to 15 residues. CDR3 DNA: TGTGCCAGCAGCCCCAGAGGGGGCCGGAACACTGAAGCTTTCTTT. Translating gives CASSPRGGRNTEAFF.

The rearrangement uses TRBV15 and TRBJ2-7, with TRBD2 matching 8 bases. The CDR3 consists of 15 residues. V lost 1 base and J lost 0; bases outside the gene matches: 2. Germline lookup yields CDR1 LNHNV and CDR2 YYDKDF (reference sequence). The DNA for the CDR3 is TGTGCCACCAGCAGAGCGGGAGGGAGCTCCTACGAGCAGTACTTC. Its protein product is CATSRAGGSSYEQYF.

The chain recombines TRBV7-3 with TRBJ2-2; D possibly corresponds to TRBD2 (5 bases). This CDR3 has 14 amino acids. Germline CDR1 is SGHTA and CDR2 is FQGTGA. V was shortened by 5 bases and J by 1 base, with 8 bases between the two germline ends. CDR3 DNA sequence: TGTGCCAGCAGCCCGGACTTGAACACCGGGGAGCTGTTTTTT. This translates into CASSPDLNTGELFF.

The genes are TRBV6-6 and TRBJ1-4, with D tentatively TRBD1 (6 bases). The germline CDR1 and CDR2 sequences are MNHNY and SVGAGI (reference sequence). Trimming took 2 bases from V and 8 from J, leaving 12 bases between them. This CDR3 is 14 amino acids long. CDR3 nucleotides: TGTGCCAGCAGTTACCAGGGGCCCCAGGAAAAACTGTTTTTT. This encodes CASSYQGPQEKLFF.

The V and J genes are TRBV5-6 and TRBJ1-5, with D maybe TRBD1 (5 bases). Germline assignment: CDR1 SGHDT and CDR2 YYEEEE. V was trimmed by 0 bases and J by 2 bases, leaving 15 bases between them. This CDR3 comprises 17 residues. As DNA, the CDR3 is TGTGCCAGCAGCTTGGGTCGGGGGATTAGCGGCAATCAGCCCCAGCATTTT. This sequence encodes CASSLGRGISGNQPQHF.

The chain recombines TRBV4-3 with TRBJ1-2; weak D call: TRBD1 (6 bases). The germline CDR1 and CDR2 sequences are LGHNA and YSLEER. There are 17 residues in the CDR3. Trimming pared 6 bases from V and 4 bases from J, leaving 24 bases between. The CDR3: CASSPITDSPRGYGYTF. The CDR3 nucleotides are TGCGCCAGCAGTCCAATTACGGACAGCCCCAGGGGCTATGGCTACACCTTC.

This clone has a handful of counts. This chain uses TRBV6-4 with TRBJ1-1; no clear D. CDR3 length: 13 residues. Per the germline V gene, CDR1 is MRHNA and CDR2 is SNTAGT. The V gene lost 3 bases and the J gene lost 5 bases, with 10 bases spanning the gap. The DNA of the CDR3 is TGTGCCAGCAGTGATCGGGATGGAACTGAAGCTTTCTTT. It translates to CASSDRDGTEAFF.

The rearrangement joins TRBV18 to TRBJ2-5; 14 nucleotides align to TRBD2. The CDR3 contains 15 residues. The V gene's germline CDR1 is KGHSH and CDR2 LQKENI. With V trimmed by 6 bases and J by 5 bases, 5 bases remained unmatched. The CDR3: CASSLGTSGSETQYF. Here the CDR3 DNA reads TGTGCCAGCTCGCTCGGGACTAGCGGGAGTGAGACCCAGTACTTC.

The CDR3 loop is CASSQQREGPIEQYF. As DNA, the CDR3 is TGTGCCAGCAGCCAACAGCGGGAGGGCCCTATCGAGCAGTACTTC. The J gene is TRBJ2-7, the V gene TRBV4-2; 10 bases are a match to TRBD2. CDR1 and CDR2 from the germline V gene are LGHNA and YNFKEQ. The CDR3 is 15 amino acids. After removal of 2 bases from V and 6 bases from J, the junction contained 7 bases not matched to a gene.

The chain couples TRBV27 to TRBJ1-1; TRBD1 might be the D (6 bases). This CDR3 is 14 amino acids long. Trimming took 6 bases from V and 1 from J, leaving 12 bases between them. Germline CDR1 MNHEY, CDR2 SMNVEV (reference sequence). CDR3 loop: CASSLIGGNTEAFF. CDR3 bases: TGTGCCAGCAGCTTGATAGGGGGGAACACTGAAGCTTTCTTT.

The rearrangement uses TRBV7-6 and TRBJ2-5, with 8 bases matching TRBD2. Germline V gives CDR1 SGHVS, CDR2 FNYEAQ. This CDR3 spans 15 amino acids. With 5 bases clipped from V and 5 bases from J, the junction kept 10 bases outside the gene matches. CDR3 sequence (DNA): TGTGCCAGCAGCCCTTTCAGATCGGGGGGGGAGACCCAGTACTTC. Protein: CASSPFRSGGETQYF.